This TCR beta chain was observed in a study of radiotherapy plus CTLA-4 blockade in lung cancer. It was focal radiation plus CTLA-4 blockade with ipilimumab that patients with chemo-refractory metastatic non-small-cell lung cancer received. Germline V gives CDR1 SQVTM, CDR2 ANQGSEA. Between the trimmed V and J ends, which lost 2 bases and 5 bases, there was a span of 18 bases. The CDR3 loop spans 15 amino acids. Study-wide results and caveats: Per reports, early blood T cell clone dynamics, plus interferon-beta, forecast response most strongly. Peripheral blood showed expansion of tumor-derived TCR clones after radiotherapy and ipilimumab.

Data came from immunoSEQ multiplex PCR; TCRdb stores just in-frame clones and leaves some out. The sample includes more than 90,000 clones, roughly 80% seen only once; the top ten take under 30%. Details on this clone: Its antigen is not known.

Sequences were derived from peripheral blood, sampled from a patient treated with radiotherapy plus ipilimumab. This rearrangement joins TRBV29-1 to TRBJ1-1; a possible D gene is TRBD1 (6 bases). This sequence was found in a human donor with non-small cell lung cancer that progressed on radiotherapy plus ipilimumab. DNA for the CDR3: TGCAGCGTTGAAAGTTGGAGGGCGCAGGGGACTGAAGCTTTCTTT. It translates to CSVESWRAQGTEAFF.